The 24 T cell receptor beta chains below were found in one sample sequenced in a study of cytomegalovirus exposure and HLA in healthy donors. In the PCR, 60 Vbeta and 13 Jbeta primers were used. Libraries were prepared by immunoSEQ multiplex PCR; TCRdb keeps only in-frame clonotypes and omits some of them. Among more than 130,000 clones, about 75% were seen once, and the ten largest hold approximately 4%. Sequencing was done on a sample of PBMCs. These TCRs come from a man younger than 30 in good health and CMV-seronegative.

In its sample, this clone was seen a few times. The chain is built from TRBV5-1 and TRBJ2-2; TRBD1 agrees at 7 bases. This CDR3 contains 15 residues. With 1 base clipped from V and 8 bases from J, the junction kept 8 bases outside the gene matches. Germline CDR1 is SGHRS and CDR2 is YFSETQ. The CDR3 nucleotides are TGCGCCAGCAGCTTGACCCAGGGGGTAGGAGGGGAGCTGTTTTTT. This gives the protein CASSLTQGVGGELFF.

The chain couples TRBV5-1 to TRBJ1-4, with 7 bases fitting TRBD1. With V trimmed by 3 bases and J by 4 bases, 6 bases remained unmatched. The germline gives CDR1 SGHRS, CDR2 YFSETQ. This CDR3 has 15 residues. The CDR3 loop is CASSSGTEVNEKLFF. DNA of the CDR3: TGCGCCAGCAGCTCCGGGACAGAGGTTAATGAAAAACTGTTTTTT. Combining the CDR3 with reference TRBV5-1 and TRBJ1-4 gives the whole variable domain KAGVTQTPRYLIKTRGQQVTLSCSPISGHRSVSWYQQTPGQGLQFLFEYFSETQRNKGNFPGRFSGRQFSNSRSEMNVSTLELGDSALYLCASSSGTEVNEKLFFGSGTQLSVL.

The chain joins TRBV6-5 to TRBJ2-7; 7 nucleotides agree with TRBD2. The CDR3 loop spans 14 amino acids. Germline loops: CDR1 MNHEY, CDR2 SVGAGI. J gave up 4 bases and V 5 bases, and 8 bases lay outside the gene matches. CDR3 sequence reads: CASSTSIGGYEQYF. Written as DNA, the CDR3 is TGTGCCAGCAGTACCTCCATCGGGGGGTACGAGCAGTACTTC.

A few counts support this clone. The genes are TRBV30 and TRBJ2-5, with 9 bases aligning to TRBD1. The V and J ends lost 2 bases and 7 bases, in that order; junction bases with no gene match: 14. CDR3 length: 16 residues. CDR1 is GTSNPN and CDR2 is SVGIG in the germline V gene (reference sequence). The CDR3 DNA sequence: TGTGCCTGGAGTAGACTTCCGGGACAGGGCGCGGGGACCCAGTACTTC. Amino acid sequence: CAWSRLPGQGAGTQYF.

V is TRBV7-2 and J is TRBJ1-2, with D hard to call. The CDR3 has 13 residues. V lost 0 bases and J lost 4, with 6 bases in between. The germline V gene encodes CDR1 SGHTA and CDR2 FQGNSA. This CDR3 reads CASSLATAYGYTF. The CDR3, as DNA: TGTGCCAGCAGCTTAGCTACAGCCTATGGCTACACCTTC.

The chain couples TRBV11-3 to TRBJ2-3, with D tentatively TRBD2 (5 bases). Germline CDR1 SGHNT, CDR2 YENEEA. V was trimmed by 2 bases and J by 9 bases, leaving 15 bases between them. This CDR3 is 14 amino acids long. The CDR3 sequence: CASSLSGSEVTQYF. The CDR3 DNA is TGTGCCAGCAGCTTATCGGGGAGCGAGGTCACGCAGTATTTT.

The rearrangement links TRBV11-3 to TRBJ2-7; 7 bases are a match to TRBD1. The CDR3 totals 15 residues. Trimming at V came to 2 bases and at J to 4 bases, leaving 8 bases not matched to a gene. Per the germline V gene, CDR1 is SGHNT and CDR2 is YENEEA. CDR3 nucleotides: TGTGCCAGCAGCTTATTGACAGGGACCACGTACGAGCAGTACTTC. Translation gives CASSLLTGTTYEQYF.

The rearrangement uses TRBV19 and TRBJ2-1, with D perhaps matching TRBD2 (6 bases). Germline loops: CDR1 LNHDA, CDR2 SQIVND (reference sequence). This CDR3 region has 17 residues. V was pared by 0 bases and J by 0 bases, with 12 bases between. CDR3 amino acids: CASSIDLSGGSYNEQFF. DNA for the CDR3: TGTGCCAGTAGTATAGACCTTAGCGGAGGCTCCTACAATGAGCAGTTCTTC.

The chain links TRBV11-2 to TRBJ1-2; TRBD1 matches 7 bases. The CDR3 totals 15 residues. J lost 7 bases, V lost 5 bases, and 13 bases had no gene match. Germline lookup yields CDR1 SGHAT and CDR2 FQNNGV. The CDR3 bases are TGTGCCAGCAGCGCCCAGGACAGGCCCGACCTTGGCTACACCTTC. It translates to CASSAQDRPDLGYTF.

In its sample, this clone was seen a few times. J is TRBJ1-2 and V is TRBV27; D is unresolved. Germline V gene lookup returns CDR1 MNHEY and CDR2 SMNVEV (reference sequence). Trimming cost V 2 bases and J 4 bases, with 11 bases left between them. The CDR3 loop spans 14 amino acids. The CDR3 bases are TGTGCCAGCAGTTTAACCCCCAACACCTATGGCTACACCTTC. Translating gives CASSLTPNTYGYTF.

The chain joins TRBV7-8 to TRBJ1-4; D is ambiguous. The ends were cut back, 2 bases at V and 5 bases at J, with 9 bases in the middle. The CDR3 has 14 amino acids. Looked up from germline, CDR1 is SGHVS and CDR2 is FQNEAQ. CDR3 in DNA: TGTGCCAGCAGCTTACTCCACGGGAATGAAAAACTGTTTTTT. Its translation: CASSLLHGNEKLFF.

The chain carries TRBV4-1 and TRBJ2-2; unclear D gene. V was trimmed by 2 bases and J by 4 bases, leaving 5 bases between them. Germline V gene data show CDR1 as MGHRA and CDR2 as YSYEKL. This CDR3 is 13 amino acids long. The CDR3 loop reads CASSQLSTGELFF. DNA of the CDR3: TGCGCCAGCAGCCAACTTTCCACCGGGGAGCTGTTTTTT.

This rearrangement joins TRBV6-5 to TRBJ1-2, with 9 nucleotides matching TRBD1. Germline loops: CDR1 MNHEY, CDR2 SVGAGI. This CDR3 has 12 amino acids. With 6 bases clipped from V and 4 bases from J, the junction kept 0 bases outside the gene matches. DNA of the CDR3: TGTGCCAGCAGGACAGGGGGCTATGGCTACACCTTC. Encoded protein: CASRTGGYGYTF.

The V and J genes are TRBV6-4 and TRBJ2-7, with D perhaps matching TRBD1 (5 bases). The CDR3 is 19 amino acids. V was trimmed by 0 bases and J by 0 bases, leaving 21 bases between them. Germline-derived CDR1 and CDR2 are MRHNA and SNTAGT. CDR3 protein: CASSDSPTHRQSLSYEQYF. CDR3 in DNA: TGTGCCAGCAGTGACTCACCAACCCACCGACAGTCCCTCTCCTACGAGCAGTACTTC.

V and J are TRBV7-5 and TRBJ2-1; the table's D call of TRBD2 was not tested on the DNA. TRBV7-5 is a pseudogene. This CDR3 comprises 18 residues. The CDR3 spells CVRSLDRLAGVVYNEQFF. CDR3 bases: TGTGTCAGAAGCTTAGACCGACTAGCGGGAGTCGTCTACAATGAGCAGTTCTTC.

The V call is TRBV5-1, the J call TRBJ1-2; 9 bases align to TRBD1. The length of the CDR3 is 14 residues. Trimming cost V 3 bases and J 4 bases; bases outside gene matches: 4. Per germline, CDR1 SGHRS and CDR2 YFSETQ. The CDR3 sequence is CASSSDRGRYGYTF. DNA for the CDR3: TGCGCCAGCAGCTCGGACAGGGGACGCTATGGCTACACCTTC.

This chain uses TRBV11-3 with TRBJ2-7; tentative D call: TRBD2 (5 bases). This CDR3 has 14 residues. Germline loops: CDR1 SGHNT, CDR2 YENEEA. V shed 2 bases and J shed 0 bases, with 8 bases lying between them. DNA for the CDR3: TGTGCCAGCAGCTTACTCCGGGGCTCCTACGAGCAGTACTTC. Encoded protein: CASSLLRGSYEQYF.

The rearrangement links TRBV6-6 to TRBJ2-2, with D tentatively TRBD2 (5 bases). V was cut by 7 bases and J by 1 base, with 10 bases left in between. CDR1 is MNHNY and CDR2 is SVGAGI in the germline V gene (reference sequence). This CDR3 comprises 14 residues. The CDR3 spells CASTESGNTGELFF. In DNA, the CDR3 is TGTGCCAGCACGGAGAGCGGGAACACCGGGGAGCTGTTTTTT.

V usage is TRBV7-2 and J usage is TRBJ2-3; D is ambiguous. From germline, CDR1 is SGHTA and CDR2 FQGNSA. V was shortened by 1 base and J by 3 bases, with 14 bases between the two germline ends. The CDR3 is 16 residues long. The CDR3 nucleotides are TGTGCCAGCAGCTTAGACTCTCGTATGAGGACAGATACGCAGTATTTT. Protein sequence: CASSLDSRMRTDTQYF.

The V and J genes are TRBV30 and TRBJ2-5; 12 nucleotides line up with TRBD2. Germline CDR1 is GTSNPN and CDR2 is SVGIG (reference sequence). V gave up 6 bases and J gave up 11 bases; unmatched junction bases: 13. This CDR3 is built from 14 residues. The CDR3, as DNA: TGTGCCTGCACATCTAGCGGGAGGGCCGTAGAGCAGTACTTC. Protein sequence: CACTSSGRAVEQYF.

The chain recombines TRBV19 with TRBJ2-7, with D perhaps TRBD1 (6 bases). The CDR3 is 14 residues long. CDR1 and CDR2 from the germline V gene are LNHDA and SQIVND (reference sequence). V lost 7 bases, J lost 0 bases, and 13 bases lay in between. The CDR3 reads CASTSRDNSYEQYF. In DNA form, the CDR3 reads TGTGCCAGTACCTCACGGGACAACTCCTACGAGCAGTACTTC.

The V and J genes are TRBV4-1 and TRBJ1-1, with D possibly TRBD1 on 6 matching bases. V gave up 4 bases and J gave up 4 bases, with 16 bases separating them. In germline, CDR1 is MGHRA, CDR2 YSYEKL. The CDR3 consists of 15 residues. CDR3 loop: CASSRGGGRITEAFF. CDR3 DNA sequence: TGCGCCAGCAGCCGAGGGGGAGGGAGGATCACTGAAGCTTTCTTT.

The chain employs TRBV2 and TRBJ1-1; D is perhaps TRBD1 (5 bases). V lost 10 bases, J lost 1 base, and 10 bases lay in between. CDR1 and CDR2 from the germline V gene are SNHLY and FYNNEI. The CDR3 sequence is 12 residues long. The CDR3 DNA sequence: TGTGCCACTTTGGGGGGGAACACTGAAGCTTTCTTT. Its translation: CATLGGNTEAFF. Full variable domain (missing parts from reference TRBV2 and TRBJ1-1): EPEVTQTPSHQVTQMGQEVILRCVPISNHLYFYWYRQILGQKVEFLVSFYNNEISEKSEIFDDQFSVERPDGSNFTLKIRSTKLEDSAMYFCATLGGNTEAFFGQGTRLTVV.

The V call is TRBV7-9, the J call TRBJ1-2; 7 nucleotides match TRBD1. CDR1 and CDR2 (germline): SEHNR, FQNEAQ (reference sequence). The CDR3 totals 16 residues. The V segment lost 5 bases and the J segment 2 bases; nucleotides outside the gene matches: 11. Here the CDR3 DNA reads TGTGCCAGCAGCCCGTACTCTGGGACAGAAAACTATGGCTACACCTTC. Translating gives CASSPYSGTENYGYTF.